The clone carrying this T cell receptor beta chain came up many times. As for time point: longitudinal time-point 3. The data derive from a study of neurological immune-mediated disorders. This CDR3 is built from 16 residues. V lost 1 base and J lost 6, with 17 bases in between. Germline-derived CDR1 and CDR2 are SGHTA and FQGNSA. The making of cDNA relied on 5'RACE with 10-nucleotide random UMIs. TCRdb independently ran MiXCR on the 5' RACE reads; one entry per CDR3 protein. The table has around 100,000 distinct CDR3 sequences, 10% to 13% seen once; the top ten hold under 3.5%. This TCR came from a female donor with HTLV-1-associated myelopathy (HAM/TSP). The sample comprised PBMCs. The chain employs TRBV7-2 and TRBJ2-3; a possible D gene is TRBD2 (5 bases). The CDR3 reads CASSLDPGTRGDTQYF. CDR3 nucleotide sequence: TGTGCCAGCAGCTTAGATCCGGGTACCCGAGGGGATACGCAGTATTTT.